This paragraph covers one T cell receptor beta chain sequence. Its antigen is as yet unknown. This entry comes from a study of OX40 agonist ivuxolimab in advanced cancers. Clones were read by immunoSEQ multiplex PCR, and TCRdb kept only the in-frame ones, dropping some. The sample includes roughly 16,000 clones, 87% of them seen just once. Study-wide results and caveats: Normalized T-cell clonal expansion was also low in some nonresponders.

Trimming pared 0 bases from V and 8 bases from J, leaving 6 bases between. Germline loops: CDR1 SGHDT, CDR2 YYEEEE. The CDR3 extends over 12 amino acids. V is TRBV5-6 and J is TRBJ2-4; D ambiguous. The sequence came from an adult with an advanced solid tumor such as melanoma, head and neck, liver or kidney cancer. Sequenced here: CD4+ or CD8+ T cells sorted from blood, sampled in a trial of the OX40 agonist ivuxolimab. The CDR3 loop is CASSLGVDIQYF. Written as DNA, the CDR3 is TGTGCCAGCAGCTTGGGAGTGGACATTCAGTACTTC.